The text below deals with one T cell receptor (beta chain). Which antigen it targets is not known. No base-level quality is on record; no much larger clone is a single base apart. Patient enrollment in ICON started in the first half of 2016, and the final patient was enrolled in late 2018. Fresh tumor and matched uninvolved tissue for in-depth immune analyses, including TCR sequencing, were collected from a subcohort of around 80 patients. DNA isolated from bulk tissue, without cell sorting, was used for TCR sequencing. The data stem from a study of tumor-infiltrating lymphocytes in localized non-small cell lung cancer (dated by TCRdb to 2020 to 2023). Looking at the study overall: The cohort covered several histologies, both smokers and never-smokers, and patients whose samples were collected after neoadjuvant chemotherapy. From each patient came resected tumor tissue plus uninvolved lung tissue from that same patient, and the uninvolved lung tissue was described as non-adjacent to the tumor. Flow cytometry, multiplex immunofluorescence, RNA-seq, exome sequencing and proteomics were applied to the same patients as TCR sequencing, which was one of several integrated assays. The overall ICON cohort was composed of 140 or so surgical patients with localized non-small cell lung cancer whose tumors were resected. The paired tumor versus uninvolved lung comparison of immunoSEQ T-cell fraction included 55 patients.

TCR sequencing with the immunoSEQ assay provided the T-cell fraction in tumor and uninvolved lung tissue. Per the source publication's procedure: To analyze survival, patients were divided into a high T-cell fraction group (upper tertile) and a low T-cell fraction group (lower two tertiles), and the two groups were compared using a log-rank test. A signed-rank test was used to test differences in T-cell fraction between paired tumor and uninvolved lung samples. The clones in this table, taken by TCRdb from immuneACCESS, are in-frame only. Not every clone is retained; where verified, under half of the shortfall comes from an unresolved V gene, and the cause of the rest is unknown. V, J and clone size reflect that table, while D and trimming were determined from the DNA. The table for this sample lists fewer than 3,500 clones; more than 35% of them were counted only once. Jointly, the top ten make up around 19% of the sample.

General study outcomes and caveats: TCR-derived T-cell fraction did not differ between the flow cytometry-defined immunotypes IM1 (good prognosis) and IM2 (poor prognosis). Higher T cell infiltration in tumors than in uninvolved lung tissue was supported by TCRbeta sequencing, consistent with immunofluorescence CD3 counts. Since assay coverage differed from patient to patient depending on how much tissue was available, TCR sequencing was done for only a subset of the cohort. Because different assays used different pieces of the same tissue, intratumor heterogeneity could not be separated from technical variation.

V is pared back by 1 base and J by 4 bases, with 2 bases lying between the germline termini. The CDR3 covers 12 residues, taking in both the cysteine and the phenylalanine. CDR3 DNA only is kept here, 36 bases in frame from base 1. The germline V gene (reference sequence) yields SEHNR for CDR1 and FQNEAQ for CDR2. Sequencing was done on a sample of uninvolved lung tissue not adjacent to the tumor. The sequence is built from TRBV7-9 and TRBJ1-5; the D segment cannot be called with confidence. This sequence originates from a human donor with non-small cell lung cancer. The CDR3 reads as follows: CASSLGNQPQHF. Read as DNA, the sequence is TGTGCCAGCAGCTTAGGGAATCAGCCCCAGCATTTT.